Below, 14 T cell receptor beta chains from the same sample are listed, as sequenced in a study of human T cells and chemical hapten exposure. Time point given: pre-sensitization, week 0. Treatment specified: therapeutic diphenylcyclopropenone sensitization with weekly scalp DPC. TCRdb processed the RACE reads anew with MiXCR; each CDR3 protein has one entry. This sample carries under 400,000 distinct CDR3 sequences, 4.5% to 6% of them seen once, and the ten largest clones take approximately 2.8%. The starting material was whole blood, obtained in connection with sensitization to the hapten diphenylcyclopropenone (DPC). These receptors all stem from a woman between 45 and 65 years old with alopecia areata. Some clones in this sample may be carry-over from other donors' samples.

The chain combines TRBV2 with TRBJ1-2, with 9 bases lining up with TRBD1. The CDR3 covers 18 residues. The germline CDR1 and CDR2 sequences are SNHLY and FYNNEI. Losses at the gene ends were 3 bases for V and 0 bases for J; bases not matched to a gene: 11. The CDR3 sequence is CASSDPPRQGVPNYGYTF. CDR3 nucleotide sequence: TGTGCCAGCAGTGATCCTCCTCGACAGGGGGTGCCTAACTATGGCTACACCTTC.

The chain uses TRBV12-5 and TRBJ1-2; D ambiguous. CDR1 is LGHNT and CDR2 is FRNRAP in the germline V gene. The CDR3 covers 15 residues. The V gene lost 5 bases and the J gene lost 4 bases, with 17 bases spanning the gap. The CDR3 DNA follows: TGTGCTAGTGGTACCTCCGATGGAGGTCCCTATGGCTACACCTTC. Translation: CASGTSDGGPYGYTF.

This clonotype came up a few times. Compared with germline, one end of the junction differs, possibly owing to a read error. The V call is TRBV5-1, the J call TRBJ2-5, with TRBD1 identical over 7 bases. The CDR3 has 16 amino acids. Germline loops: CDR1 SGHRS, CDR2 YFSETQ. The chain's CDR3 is CASSKGAGTHQENQYF. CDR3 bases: TGCGCCAGCAGCAAGGGGGCAGGGACCCACCAAGAGAACCAGTACTTC.

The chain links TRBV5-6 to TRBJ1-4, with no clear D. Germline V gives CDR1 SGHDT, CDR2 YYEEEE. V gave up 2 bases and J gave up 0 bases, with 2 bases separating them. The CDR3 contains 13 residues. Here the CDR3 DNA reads TGTGCCAGCAGCTTTGCAACTAATGAAAAACTGTTTTTT. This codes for CASSFATNEKLFF.

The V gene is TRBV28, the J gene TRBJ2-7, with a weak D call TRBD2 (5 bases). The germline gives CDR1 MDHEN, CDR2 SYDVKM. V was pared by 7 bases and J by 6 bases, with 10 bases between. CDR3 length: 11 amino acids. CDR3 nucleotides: TGTGCCAGCAAAGCGGTGGGCGAGCAGTACTTC. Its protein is CASKAVGEQYF.

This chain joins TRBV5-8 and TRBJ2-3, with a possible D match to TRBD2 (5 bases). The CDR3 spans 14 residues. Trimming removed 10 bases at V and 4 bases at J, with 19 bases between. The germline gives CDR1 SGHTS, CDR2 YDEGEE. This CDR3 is CAALSSGGPDTQYF. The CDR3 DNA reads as TGTGCCGCCCTGTCCAGCGGAGGACCAGATACGCAGTATTTT.

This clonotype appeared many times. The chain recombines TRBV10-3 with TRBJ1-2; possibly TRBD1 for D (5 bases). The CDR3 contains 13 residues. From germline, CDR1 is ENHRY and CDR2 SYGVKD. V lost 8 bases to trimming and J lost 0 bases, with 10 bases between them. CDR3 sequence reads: CAIGSGPNYGYTF. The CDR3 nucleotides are TGTGCCATCGGCTCAGGGCCTAACTATGGCTACACCTTC.

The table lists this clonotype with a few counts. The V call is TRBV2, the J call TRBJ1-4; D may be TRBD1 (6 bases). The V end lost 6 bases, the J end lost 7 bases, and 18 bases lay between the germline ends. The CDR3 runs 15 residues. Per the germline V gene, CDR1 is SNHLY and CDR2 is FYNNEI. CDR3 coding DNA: TGTGCCAGCAGACGACAGGAGTTGTTTAGTGAAAAACTGTTTTTT. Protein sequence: CASRRQELFSEKLFF.

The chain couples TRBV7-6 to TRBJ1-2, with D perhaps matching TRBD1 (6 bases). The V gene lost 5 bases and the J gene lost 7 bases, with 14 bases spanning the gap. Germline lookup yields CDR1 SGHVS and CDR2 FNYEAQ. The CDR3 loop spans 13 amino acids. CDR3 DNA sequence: TGTGCCAGCAGCCCCCAGGGGTTCGGTGGCTACACCTTC. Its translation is CASSPQGFGGYTF. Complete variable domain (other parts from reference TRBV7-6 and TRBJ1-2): GAGVSQSPRYKVTKRGQDVALRCDPISGHVSLYWYRQALGQGPEFLTYFNYEAQQDKSGLPNDRFSAERPEGSISTLTIQRTEQRDSAMYRCASSPQGFGGYTFGSGTRLTVV.

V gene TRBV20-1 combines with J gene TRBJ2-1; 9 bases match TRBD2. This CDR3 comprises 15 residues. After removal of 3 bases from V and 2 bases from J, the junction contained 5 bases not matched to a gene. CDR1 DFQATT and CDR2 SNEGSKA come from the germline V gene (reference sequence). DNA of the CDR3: TGCAGTGCTAGGGGGGCGGGAGGGCCCTACAATGAGCAGTTCTTC. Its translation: CSARGAGGPYNEQFF.

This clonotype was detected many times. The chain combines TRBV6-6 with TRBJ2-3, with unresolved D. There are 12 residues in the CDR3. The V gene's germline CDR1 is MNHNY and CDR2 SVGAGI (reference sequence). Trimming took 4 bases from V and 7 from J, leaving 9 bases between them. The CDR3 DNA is TGTGCCAGCAGTTCCTCACCCAATACGCAGTATTTT. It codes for CASSSSPNTQYF.

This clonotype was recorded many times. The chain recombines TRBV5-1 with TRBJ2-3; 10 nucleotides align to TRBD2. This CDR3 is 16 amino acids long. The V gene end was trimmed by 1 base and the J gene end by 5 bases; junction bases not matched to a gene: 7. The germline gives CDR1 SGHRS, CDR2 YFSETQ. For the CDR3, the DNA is TGCGCCAGCAGCTTGAGGTCAAGCGGGGGGGTAGATACGCAGTATTTT. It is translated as CASSLRSSGGVDTQYF. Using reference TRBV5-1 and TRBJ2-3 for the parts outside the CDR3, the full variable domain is KAGVTQTPRYLIKTRGQQVTLSCSPISGHRSVSWYQQTPGQGLQFLFEYFSETQRNKGNFPGRFSGRQFSNSRSEMNVSTLELGDSALYLCASSLRSSGGVDTQYFGPGTRLTVL.

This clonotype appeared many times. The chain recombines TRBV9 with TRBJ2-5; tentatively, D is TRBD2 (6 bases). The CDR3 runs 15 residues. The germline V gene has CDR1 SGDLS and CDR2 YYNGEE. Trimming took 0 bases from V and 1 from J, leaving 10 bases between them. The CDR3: CASSVGMRGQETQYF. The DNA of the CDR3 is TGTGCCAGCAGCGTAGGTATGCGGGGCCAAGAGACCCAGTACTTC.

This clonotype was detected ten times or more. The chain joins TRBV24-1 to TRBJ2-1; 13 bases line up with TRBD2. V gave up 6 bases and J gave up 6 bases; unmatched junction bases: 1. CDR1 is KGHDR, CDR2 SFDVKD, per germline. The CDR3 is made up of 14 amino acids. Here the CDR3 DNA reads TGTGCCACCAGTCGGACTAGCGGGAGCAATGAGCAGTTCTTC. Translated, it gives CATSRTSGSNEQFF.